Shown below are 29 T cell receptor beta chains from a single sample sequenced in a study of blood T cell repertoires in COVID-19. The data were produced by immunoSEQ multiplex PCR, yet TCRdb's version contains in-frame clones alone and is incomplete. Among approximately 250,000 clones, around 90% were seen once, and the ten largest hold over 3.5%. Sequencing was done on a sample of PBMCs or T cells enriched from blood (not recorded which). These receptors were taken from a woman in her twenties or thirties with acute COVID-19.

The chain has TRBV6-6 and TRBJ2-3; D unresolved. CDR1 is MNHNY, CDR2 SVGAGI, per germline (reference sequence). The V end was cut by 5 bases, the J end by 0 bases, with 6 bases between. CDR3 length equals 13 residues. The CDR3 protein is CASSPGSTDTQYF. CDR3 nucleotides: TGTGCCAGCAGTCCCGGTAGCACAGATACGCAGTATTTT.

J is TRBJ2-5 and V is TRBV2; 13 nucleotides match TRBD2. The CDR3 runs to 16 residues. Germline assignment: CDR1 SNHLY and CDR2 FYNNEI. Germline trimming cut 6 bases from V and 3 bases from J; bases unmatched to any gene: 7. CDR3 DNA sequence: TGTGCCAGCAGGGGAAAAGGACTAGCGGGGGAAGAGACCCAGTACTTC. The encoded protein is CASRGKGLAGEETQYF.

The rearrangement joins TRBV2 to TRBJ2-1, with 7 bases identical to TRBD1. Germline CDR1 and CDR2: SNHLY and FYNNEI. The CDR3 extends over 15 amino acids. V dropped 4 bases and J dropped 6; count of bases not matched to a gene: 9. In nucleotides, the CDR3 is TGTGCCAGCAGTGTGATAGGGACAGTGGTCAATGAGCAGTTCTTC. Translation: CASSVIGTVVNEQFF.

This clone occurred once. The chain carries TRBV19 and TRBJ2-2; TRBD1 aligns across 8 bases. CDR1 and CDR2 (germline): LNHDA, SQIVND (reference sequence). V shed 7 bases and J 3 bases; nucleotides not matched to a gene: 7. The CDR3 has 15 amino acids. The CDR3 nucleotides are TGTGCCAGTAATATCCGGACAGGGCACACCGGGGAGCTGTTTTTT. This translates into CASNIRTGHTGELFF.

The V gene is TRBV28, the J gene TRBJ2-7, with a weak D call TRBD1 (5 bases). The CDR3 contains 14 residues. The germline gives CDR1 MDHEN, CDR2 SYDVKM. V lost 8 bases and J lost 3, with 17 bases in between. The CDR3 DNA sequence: TGTGCCAGCTCGGCTGGACAACCCATCTACGAGCAGTACTTC. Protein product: CASSAGQPIYEQYF.

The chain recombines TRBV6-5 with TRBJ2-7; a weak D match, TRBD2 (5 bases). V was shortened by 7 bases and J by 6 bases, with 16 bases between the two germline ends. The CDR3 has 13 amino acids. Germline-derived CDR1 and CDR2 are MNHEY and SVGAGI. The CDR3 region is CASNSPPAGEQYF. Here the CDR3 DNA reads TGTGCCAGCAATAGCCCTCCGGCGGGCGAGCAGTACTTC.

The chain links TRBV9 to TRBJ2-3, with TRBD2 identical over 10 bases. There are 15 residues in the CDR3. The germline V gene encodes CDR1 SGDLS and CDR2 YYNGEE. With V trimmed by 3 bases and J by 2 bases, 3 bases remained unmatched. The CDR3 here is CASSGTSGNTDTQYF. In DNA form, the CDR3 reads TGTGCCAGCAGCGGGACTAGCGGAAACACAGATACGCAGTATTTT.

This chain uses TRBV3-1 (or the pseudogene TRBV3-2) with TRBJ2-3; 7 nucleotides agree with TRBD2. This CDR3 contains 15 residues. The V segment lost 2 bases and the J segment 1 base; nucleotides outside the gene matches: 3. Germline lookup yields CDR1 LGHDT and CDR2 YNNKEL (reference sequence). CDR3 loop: CASSQNAGGTDTQYF. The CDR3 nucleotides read TGTGCCAGCAGCCAAAACGCGGGGGGCACAGATACGCAGTATTTT.

The CDR3, as DNA: TGTGCCAGCTCACCAGGGGGCGAATGGGATGGCTACACCTTC. It codes for CASSPGGEWDGYTF. V and J are TRBV18 and TRBJ1-2; TRBD1 might be the D (6 bases). CDR3 length: 14 amino acids. Germline CDR1 and CDR2: KGHSH and LQKENI. Trimming took off 2 bases at V and 6 bases at J, with 13 bases between the two ends.

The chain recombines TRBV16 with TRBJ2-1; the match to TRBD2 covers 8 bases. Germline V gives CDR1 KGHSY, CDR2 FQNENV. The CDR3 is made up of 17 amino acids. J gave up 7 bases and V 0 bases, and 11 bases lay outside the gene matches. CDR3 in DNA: TGTGCCAGCAGCCAATCGGGGCGTGGCGGGAGGTCGAATGAGCAGTTCTTC. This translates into CASSQSGRGGRSNEQFF. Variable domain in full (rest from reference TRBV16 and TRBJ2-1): GEEVAQTPKHLVRGEGQKAKLYCAPIKGHSYVFWYQQVLKNEFKFLISFQNENVFDETGMPKERFSAKCLPNSPCSLEIQATKLEDSAVYFCASSQSGRGGRSNEQFFGPGTRLTVL.

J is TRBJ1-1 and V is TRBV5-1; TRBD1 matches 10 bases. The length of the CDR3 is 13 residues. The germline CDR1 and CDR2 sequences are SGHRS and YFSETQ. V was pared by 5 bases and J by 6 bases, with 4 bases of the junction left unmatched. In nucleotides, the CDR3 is TGCGCCAGCAGAGGGACAGGGGATGCTGAAGCTTTCTTT. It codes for CASRGTGDAEAFF. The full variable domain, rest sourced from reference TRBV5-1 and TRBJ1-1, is KAGVTQTPRYLIKTRGQQVTLSCSPISGHRSVSWYQQTPGQGLQFLFEYFSETQRNKGNFPGRFSGRQFSNSRSEMNVSTLELGDSALYLCASRGTGDAEAFFGQGTRLTVV.

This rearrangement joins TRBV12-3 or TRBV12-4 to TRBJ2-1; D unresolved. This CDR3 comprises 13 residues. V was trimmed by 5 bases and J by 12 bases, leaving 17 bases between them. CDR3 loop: CASSPGGSQRQFF. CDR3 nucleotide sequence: TGTGCCAGCAGTCCCGGCGGTAGTCAGAGGCAGTTCTTC.

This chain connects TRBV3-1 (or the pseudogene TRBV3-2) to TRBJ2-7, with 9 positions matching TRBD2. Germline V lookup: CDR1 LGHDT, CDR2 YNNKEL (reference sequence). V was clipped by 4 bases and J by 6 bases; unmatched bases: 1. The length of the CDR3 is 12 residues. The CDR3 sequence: CASSPTSGEQYF. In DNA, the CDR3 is TGTGCCAGCAGCCCGACTAGCGGCGAGCAGTACTTC.

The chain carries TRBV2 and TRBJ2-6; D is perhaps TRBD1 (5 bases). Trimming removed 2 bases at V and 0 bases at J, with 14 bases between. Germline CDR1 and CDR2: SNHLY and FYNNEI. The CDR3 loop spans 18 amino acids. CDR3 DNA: TGTGCCAGCAGTGAAATACTGGGGCGCCACTCTGGGGCCAACGTCCTGACTTTC. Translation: CASSEILGRHSGANVLTF.

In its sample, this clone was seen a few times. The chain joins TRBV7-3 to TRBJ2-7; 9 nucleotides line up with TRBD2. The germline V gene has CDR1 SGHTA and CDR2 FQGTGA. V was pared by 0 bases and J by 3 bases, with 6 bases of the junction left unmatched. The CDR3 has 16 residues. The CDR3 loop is CASSLTKTSGNYEQYF. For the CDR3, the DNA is TGTGCCAGCAGCTTAACGAAGACTAGCGGAAACTACGAGCAGTACTTC.

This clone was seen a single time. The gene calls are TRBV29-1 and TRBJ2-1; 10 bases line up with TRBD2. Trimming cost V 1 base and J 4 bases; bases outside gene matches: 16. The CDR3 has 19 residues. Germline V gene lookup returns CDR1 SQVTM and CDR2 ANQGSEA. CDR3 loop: CSVEGGPRSSGSLYNEQFF. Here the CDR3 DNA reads TGCAGCGTTGAAGGGGGTCCACGATCTAGCGGGAGTCTTTACAATGAGCAGTTCTTC.

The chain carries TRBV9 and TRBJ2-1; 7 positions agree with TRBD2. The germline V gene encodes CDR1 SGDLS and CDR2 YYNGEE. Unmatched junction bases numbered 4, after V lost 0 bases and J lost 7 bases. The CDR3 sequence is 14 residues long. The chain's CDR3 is CASSVEVGGNEQFF. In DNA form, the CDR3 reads TGTGCCAGCAGCGTAGAGGTCGGGGGGAATGAGCAGTTCTTC.

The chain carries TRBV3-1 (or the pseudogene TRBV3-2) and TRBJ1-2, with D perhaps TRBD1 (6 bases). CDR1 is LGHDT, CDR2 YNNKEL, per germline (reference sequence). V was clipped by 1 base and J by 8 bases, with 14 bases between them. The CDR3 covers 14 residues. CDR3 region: CASSQGNRATGYTF. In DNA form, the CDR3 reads TGTGCCAGCAGCCAAGGGAACAGGGCTACCGGCTACACCTTC.

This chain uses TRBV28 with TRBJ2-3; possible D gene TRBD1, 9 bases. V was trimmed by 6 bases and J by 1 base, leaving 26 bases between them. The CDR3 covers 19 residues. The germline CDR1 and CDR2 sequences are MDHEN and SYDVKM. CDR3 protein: CASRGQGLGSGGGTDTQYF. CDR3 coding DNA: TGTGCCAGCAGGGGACAGGGACTAGGGTCCGGAGGTGGCACAGATACGCAGTATTTT.

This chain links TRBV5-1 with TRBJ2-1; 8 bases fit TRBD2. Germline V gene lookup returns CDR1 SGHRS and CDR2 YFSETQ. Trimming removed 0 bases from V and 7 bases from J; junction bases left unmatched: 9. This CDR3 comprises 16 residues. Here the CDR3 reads CASSLDPTGGLNEQFF. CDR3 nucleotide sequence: TGCGCCAGCAGCTTGGATCCAACGGGAGGGTTAAATGAGCAGTTCTTC.

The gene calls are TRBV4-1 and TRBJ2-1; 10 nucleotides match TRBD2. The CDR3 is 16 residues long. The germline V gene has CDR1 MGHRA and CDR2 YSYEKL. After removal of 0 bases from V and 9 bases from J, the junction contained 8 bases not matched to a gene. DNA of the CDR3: TGCGCCAGCAGCCAAGAAAGGCTAGCGGGAGCCCTTGAGCAGTTCTTC. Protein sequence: CASSQERLAGALEQFF.

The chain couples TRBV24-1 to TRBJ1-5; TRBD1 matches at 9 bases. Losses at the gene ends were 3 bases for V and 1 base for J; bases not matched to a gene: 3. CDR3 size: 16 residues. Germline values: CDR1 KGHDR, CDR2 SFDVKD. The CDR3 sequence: CATSDPGQGSNQPQHF. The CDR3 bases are TGTGCCACCAGTGATCCGGGACAGGGAAGCAATCAGCCCCAGCATTTT.

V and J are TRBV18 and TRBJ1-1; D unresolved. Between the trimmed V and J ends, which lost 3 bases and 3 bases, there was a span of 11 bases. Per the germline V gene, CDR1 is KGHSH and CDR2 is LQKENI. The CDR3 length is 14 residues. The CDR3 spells CASSPQGQDTEAFF. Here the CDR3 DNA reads TGTGCCAGCTCACCGCAAGGTCAGGACACTGAAGCTTTCTTT.

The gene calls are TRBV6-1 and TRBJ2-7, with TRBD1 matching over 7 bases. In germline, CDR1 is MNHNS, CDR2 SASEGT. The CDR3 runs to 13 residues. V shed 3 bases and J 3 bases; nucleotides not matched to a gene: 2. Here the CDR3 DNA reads TGTGCCAGCAGTGATGGGACAGACTACGAGCAGTACTTC. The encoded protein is CASSDGTDYEQYF.

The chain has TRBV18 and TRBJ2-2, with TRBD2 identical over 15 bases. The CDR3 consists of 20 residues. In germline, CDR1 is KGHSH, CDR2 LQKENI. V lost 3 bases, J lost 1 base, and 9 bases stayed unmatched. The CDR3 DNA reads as TGTGCCAGCTCACCCGATCCTGGACTAGCGGGAGGGTGGAACACCGGGGAGCTGTTTTTT. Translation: CASSPDPGLAGGWNTGELFF.

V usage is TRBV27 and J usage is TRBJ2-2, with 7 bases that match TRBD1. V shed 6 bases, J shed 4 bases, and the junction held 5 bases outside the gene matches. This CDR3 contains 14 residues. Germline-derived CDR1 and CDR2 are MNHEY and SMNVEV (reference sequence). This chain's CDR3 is CASSDRVGTGELFF. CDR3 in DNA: TGTGCCAGCAGCGACAGGGTCGGCACCGGGGAGCTGTTTTTT.

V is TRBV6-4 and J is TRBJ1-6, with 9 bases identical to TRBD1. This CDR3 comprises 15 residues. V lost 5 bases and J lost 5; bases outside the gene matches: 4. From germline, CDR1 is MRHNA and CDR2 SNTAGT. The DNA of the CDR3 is TGTGCCAGCAGTCGGACAGGGGAACATAATTCACCCCTCCACTTT. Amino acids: CASSRTGEHNSPLHF.

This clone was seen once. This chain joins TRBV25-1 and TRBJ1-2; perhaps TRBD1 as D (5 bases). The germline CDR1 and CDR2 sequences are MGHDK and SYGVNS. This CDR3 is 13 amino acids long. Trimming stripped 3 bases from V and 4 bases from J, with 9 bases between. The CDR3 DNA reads TGTGCCAGCAGTGAGACAGCCGGCTATGGCTACACCTTC. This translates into CASSETAGYGYTF.

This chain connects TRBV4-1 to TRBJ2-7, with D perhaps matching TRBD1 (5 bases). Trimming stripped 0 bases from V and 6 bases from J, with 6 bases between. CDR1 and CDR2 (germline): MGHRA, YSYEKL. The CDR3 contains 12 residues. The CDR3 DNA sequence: TGCGCCAGCAGCCAAGAAGGGGTCGAGCAGTACTTC. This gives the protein CASSQEGVEQYF.